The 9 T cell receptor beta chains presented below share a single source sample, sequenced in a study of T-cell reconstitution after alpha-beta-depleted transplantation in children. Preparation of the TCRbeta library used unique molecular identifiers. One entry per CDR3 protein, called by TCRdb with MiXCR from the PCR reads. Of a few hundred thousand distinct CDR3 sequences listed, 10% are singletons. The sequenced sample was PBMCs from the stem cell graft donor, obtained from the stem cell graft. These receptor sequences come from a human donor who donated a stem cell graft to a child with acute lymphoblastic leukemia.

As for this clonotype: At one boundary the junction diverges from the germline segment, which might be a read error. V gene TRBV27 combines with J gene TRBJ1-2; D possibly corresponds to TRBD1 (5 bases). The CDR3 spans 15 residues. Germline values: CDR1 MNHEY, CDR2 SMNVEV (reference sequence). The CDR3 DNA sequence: TGTGCCAGCAGTTTATCGGCAGGGCTGGACTATGTCTACACCTTC. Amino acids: CASSLSAGLDYVYTF.

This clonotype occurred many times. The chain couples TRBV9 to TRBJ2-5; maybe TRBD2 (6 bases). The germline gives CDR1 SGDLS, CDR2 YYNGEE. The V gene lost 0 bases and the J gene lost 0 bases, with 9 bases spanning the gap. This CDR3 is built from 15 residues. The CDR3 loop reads CASSVGASDQETQYF. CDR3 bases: TGTGCCAGCAGCGTAGGAGCTAGCGACCAAGAGACCCAGTACTTC.

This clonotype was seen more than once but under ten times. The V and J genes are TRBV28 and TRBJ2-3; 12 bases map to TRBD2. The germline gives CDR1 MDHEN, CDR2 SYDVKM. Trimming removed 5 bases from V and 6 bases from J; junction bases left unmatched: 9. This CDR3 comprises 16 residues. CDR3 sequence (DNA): TGTGCCAGCAGTCTACGACTAGCGGGAGACGGGGATACGCAGTATTTT. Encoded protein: CASSLRLAGDGDTQYF.

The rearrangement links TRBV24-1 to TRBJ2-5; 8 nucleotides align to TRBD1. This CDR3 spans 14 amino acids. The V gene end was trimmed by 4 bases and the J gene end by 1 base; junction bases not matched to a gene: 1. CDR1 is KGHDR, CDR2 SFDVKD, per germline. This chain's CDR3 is CATSEGQGQETQYF. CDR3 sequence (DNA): TGTGCCACCAGTGAAGGACAGGGCCAAGAGACCCAGTACTTC.

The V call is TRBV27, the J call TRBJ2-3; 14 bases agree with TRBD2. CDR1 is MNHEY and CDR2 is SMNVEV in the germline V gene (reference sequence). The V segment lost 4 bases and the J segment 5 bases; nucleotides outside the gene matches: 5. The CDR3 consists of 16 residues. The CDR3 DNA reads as TGTGCCAGCAGTTCCGGACTAGCGGGAGGTTTAGATACGCAGTATTTT. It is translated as CASSSGLAGGLDTQYF.

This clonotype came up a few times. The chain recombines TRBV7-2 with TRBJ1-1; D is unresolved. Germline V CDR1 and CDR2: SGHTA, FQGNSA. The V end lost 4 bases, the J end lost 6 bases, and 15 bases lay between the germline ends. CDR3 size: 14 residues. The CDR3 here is CASSSMRFFSEAFF. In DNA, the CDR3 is TGTGCCAGCAGCTCGATGAGGTTTTTTTCTGAAGCTTTCTTT.

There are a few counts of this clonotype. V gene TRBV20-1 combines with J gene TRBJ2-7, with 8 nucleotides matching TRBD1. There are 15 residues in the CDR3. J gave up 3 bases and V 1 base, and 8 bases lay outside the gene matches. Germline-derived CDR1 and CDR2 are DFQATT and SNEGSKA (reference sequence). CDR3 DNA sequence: TGCAGTGCTAGAGCATCGGGACAGGTTAACTACGAGCAGTACTTC. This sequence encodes CSARASGQVNYEQYF.

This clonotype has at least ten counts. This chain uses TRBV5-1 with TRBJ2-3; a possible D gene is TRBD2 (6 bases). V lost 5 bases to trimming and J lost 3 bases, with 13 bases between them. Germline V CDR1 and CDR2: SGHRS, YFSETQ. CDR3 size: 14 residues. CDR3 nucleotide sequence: TGCGCCAGCAGTCGATGGGGGGATACAGATACGCAGTATTTT. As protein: CASSRWGDTDTQYF. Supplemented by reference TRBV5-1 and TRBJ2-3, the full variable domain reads KAGVTQTPRYLIKTRGQQVTLSCSPISGHRSVSWYQQTPGQGLQFLFEYFSETQRNKGNFPGRFSGRQFSNSRSEMNVSTLELGDSALYLCASSRWGDTDTQYFGPGTRLTVL.

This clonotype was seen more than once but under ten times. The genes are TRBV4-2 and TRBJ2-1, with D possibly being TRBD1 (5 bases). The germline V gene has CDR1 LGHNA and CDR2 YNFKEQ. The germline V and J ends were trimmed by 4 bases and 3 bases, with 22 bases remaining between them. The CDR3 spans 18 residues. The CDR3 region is CASSPADRLLLNYNEQFF. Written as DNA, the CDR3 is TGTGCCAGCAGCCCAGCCGACAGACTCCTTCTAAACTACAATGAGCAGTTCTTC.